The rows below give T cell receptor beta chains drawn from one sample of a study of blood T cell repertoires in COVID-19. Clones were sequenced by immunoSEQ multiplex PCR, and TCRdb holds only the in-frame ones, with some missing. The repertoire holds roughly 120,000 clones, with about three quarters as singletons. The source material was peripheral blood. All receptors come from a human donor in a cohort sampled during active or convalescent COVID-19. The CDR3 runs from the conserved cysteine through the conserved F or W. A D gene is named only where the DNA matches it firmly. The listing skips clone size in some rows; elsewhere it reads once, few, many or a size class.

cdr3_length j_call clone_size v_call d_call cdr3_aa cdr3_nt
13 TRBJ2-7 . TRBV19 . CASSIQRDYEQYF TGTGCCAGTAGTATCCAGAGGGACTACGAGCAGTACTTC
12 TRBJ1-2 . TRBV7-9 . CASSLFLDGYTF TGTGCCAGCAGCTTATTCCTCGATGGCTACACCTTC
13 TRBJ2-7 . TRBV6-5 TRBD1 CASIQGQGYEQYF TGTGCCAGCATCCAGGGACAGGGCTACGAGCAGTACTTC
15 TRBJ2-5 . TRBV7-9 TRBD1 CASSTLTGDAETQYF TGTGCCAGCAGCACTCTAACAGGGGACGCGGAGACCCAGTACTTC
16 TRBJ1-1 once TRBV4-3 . CASSQDSLGRRTEAFF TGCGCCAGCAGCCAAGATAGCCTAGGGAGGAGGACTGAAGCTTTCTTT
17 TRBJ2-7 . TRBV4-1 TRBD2 CASSQDPRRLAGYEQYF TGCGCCAGCAGCCAAGATCCGCGGCGACTAGCGGGCTACGAGCAGTACTTC
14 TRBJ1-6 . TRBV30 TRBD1 CAWSLGTDNSPLHF TGTGCCTGGAGTCTAGGGACAGACAATTCACCCCTCCACTTT
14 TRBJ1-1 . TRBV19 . CASSIGRLAAEAFF TGTGCCAGTAGTATAGGTCGGCTGGCGGCCGAAGCTTTCTTT
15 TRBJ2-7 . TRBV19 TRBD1 CASSIRQGAVYEQYF TGTGCCAGTAGTATAAGACAGGGGGCCGTCTACGAGCAGTACTTC
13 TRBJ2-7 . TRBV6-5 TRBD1 CAIPSDRGYEQYF TGTGCCATCCCGTCGGACAGGGGCTACGAGCAGTACTTC
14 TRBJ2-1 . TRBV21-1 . CASSGTGARDEQFF TGTGCCAGCTCCGGGACAGGGGCTAGGGATGAGCAGTTCTTC
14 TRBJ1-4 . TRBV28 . CASSLSGRDEKLFF TGTGCCAGCAGTTTAAGCGGGAGGGATGAAAAACTGTTTTTT
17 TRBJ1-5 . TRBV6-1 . CASSEAGGLRSNQPQHF TGTGCCAGCAGTGAAGCGGGAGGGCTTCGGAGCAATCAGCCCCAGCATTTT
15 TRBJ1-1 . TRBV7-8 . CASSKSRDILAEAFF TGTGCCAGCAGCAAGTCCCGGGACATCCTTGCTGAAGCTTTCTTT
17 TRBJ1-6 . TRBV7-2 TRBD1 CASSFGTGSSYNSPLHF TGTGCCAGCAGCTTCGGGACAGGGAGCTCCTATAATTCACCCCTCCACTTT
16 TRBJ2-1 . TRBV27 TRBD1 CASNSFETGIYNEQFF TGTGCCAGCAATTCTTTCGAGACAGGGATCTACAATGAGCAGTTCTTC
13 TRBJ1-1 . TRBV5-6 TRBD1 CAIIRQGPKRAFF TGTGCCATCATTAGACAGGGCCCCAAGCGAGCTTTCTTT
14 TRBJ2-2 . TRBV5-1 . CASILTGPTGELFF TGCGCCAGCATTCTCACAGGGCCCACCGGGGAGCTGTTTTTT
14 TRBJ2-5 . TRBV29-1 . CSVGAPLARETQYF TGCAGCGTTGGGGCCCCTCTAGCGAGGGAGACCCAGTACTTC
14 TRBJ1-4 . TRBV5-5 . CASSLRLLGEKLFF TGTGCCAGCAGCTTGCGACTTCTGGGTGAAAAACTGTTTTTT
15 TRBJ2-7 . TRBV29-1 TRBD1 CSVGTRDRGQIEQYF TGCAGCGTGGGAACCCGGGACAGGGGGCAGATTGAGCAGTACTTC
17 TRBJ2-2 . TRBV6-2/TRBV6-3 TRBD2 CASSLPTSGANTGELFF TGTGCCAGCAGTCTACCTACTAGCGGAGCGAACACCGGGGAGCTGTTTTTT
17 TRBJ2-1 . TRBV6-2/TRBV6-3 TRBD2 CASSYPKGLAGYNEQFF TGTGCCAGCAGTTACCCCAAGGGACTAGCGGGATACAATGAGCAGTTCTTC
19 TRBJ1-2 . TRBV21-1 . CASSKASGQGTNYNYGYTF TGTGCCAGCAGCAAAGCCTCAGGACAGGGGACTAACTATAACTATGGCTACACCTTC
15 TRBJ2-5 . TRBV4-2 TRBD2 CASSQDWTSKETQYF TGTGCCAGCAGCCAAGATTGGACTAGCAAAGAGACCCAGTACTTC
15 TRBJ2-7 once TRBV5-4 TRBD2 CASSSPSGTRAEQYF TGTGCCAGCAGCTCACCTTCCGGGACTAGGGCCGAGCAGTACTTC
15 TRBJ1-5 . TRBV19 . CASTGGGHSNQPQHF TGTGCCAGTACTGGGGGAGGCCATAGCAATCAGCCCCAGCATTTT
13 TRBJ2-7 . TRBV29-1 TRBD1 CSVISGGGYEQYF TGCAGCGTAATCTCAGGGGGCGGCTACGAGCAGTACTTC
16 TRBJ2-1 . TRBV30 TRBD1 CAWSPFRDRGRYEQFF TGTGCCTGGAGTCCGTTCCGGGACAGGGGAAGATATGAGCAGTTCTTC
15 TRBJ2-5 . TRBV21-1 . CASSKAGGEQETQYF TGTGCCAGCAGCAAAGCAGGGGGTGAACAAGAGACCCAGTACTTC
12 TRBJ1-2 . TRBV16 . CASSQISSGYTF TGTGCCAGCAGCCAAATCAGTTCTGGCTACACCTTC
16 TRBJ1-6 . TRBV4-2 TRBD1 CASSQAGGQGNSPLHF TGTGCCAGCAGCCAAGCTGGGGGACAGGGTAATTCACCCCTCCACTTT
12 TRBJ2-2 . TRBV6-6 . CASSYLIGELFF TGTGCCAGCAGTTATTTAATCGGGGAGCTGTTTTTT